The 31 T cell receptor beta chains given below trace back to one sample, sequenced in a study of blood T cell repertoires in COVID-19. Here immunoSEQ multiplex PCR was the method, and the copy in TCRdb shows in-frame clones only, minus some. The sample includes roughly 100,000 clones, over 75% of them seen just once. Sequenced sample: peripheral blood. These receptors were collected from a man in his forties or fifties with acute or convalescent COVID-19.

The V gene is TRBV19, the J gene TRBJ2-1; D possibly corresponds to TRBD1 (5 bases). Germline CDR1 is LNHDA and CDR2 is SQIVND (reference sequence). The CDR3 runs 14 residues. Between the trimmed V and J ends, which lost 3 bases and 1 base, there was a span of 7 bases. The CDR3 spells CASSMTESYNEQFF. CDR3 DNA: TGTGCCAGTAGTATGACAGAATCCTACAATGAGCAGTTCTTC. Together with reference TRBV19 and TRBJ2-1, the CDR3 gives the full variable domain: DGGITQSPKYLFRKEGQNVTLSCEQNLNHDAMYWYRQDPGQGLRLIYYSQIVNDFQKGDIAEGYSVSREKKESFPLTVTSAQKNPTAFYLCASSMTESYNEQFFGPGTRLTVL.

The rearrangement joins TRBV2 to TRBJ1-6; a possible D gene is TRBD1 (5 bases). The CDR3 extends over 13 amino acids. The V gene lost 6 bases and the J gene lost 9 bases, with 12 bases spanning the gap. Germline V gene lookup returns CDR1 SNHLY and CDR2 FYNNEI. CDR3 loop: CASRGGDGSPLHF. For the CDR3, the DNA is TGTGCCAGCAGGGGAGGGGACGGTTCACCCCTCCACTTT.

The chain recombines TRBV28 with TRBJ2-7; 12 nucleotides align to TRBD2. The CDR3 extends over 17 amino acids. V shed 2 bases, J shed 2 bases, and the junction held 7 bases outside the gene matches. Germline V gives CDR1 MDHEN, CDR2 SYDVKM. As DNA, the CDR3 is TGTGCCAGCAGTTTACCGACGACTAGCGGGAGACCCTACGAGCAGTACTTC. Translated: CASSLPTTSGRPYEQYF.

The V and J genes are TRBV19 and TRBJ1-5; 7 nucleotides align to TRBD1. V lost 10 bases and J lost 0; bases outside the gene matches: 12. The CDR3 contains 16 residues. Germline V gene lookup returns CDR1 LNHDA and CDR2 SQIVND (reference sequence). This CDR3 reads CATEARTGLSNQPQHF. CDR3 sequence (DNA): TGTGCCACAGAGGCAAGGACAGGCCTTAGCAATCAGCCCCAGCATTTT.

The V call is TRBV5-1, the J call TRBJ2-3; 9 bases are shared with TRBD1. CDR1 is SGHRS and CDR2 is YFSETQ in the germline V gene. The V gene end was trimmed by 9 bases and the J gene end by 3 bases; junction bases not matched to a gene: 5. The CDR3 spans 13 residues. The CDR3 DNA reads as TGCGCCATTCGAGGGACAGGGACAGATACGCAGTATTTT. Translating gives CAIRGTGTDTQYF.

In regard to this clone: The sample carries other DNA sequences with the same CDR3. This sequence joins TRBV18 and TRBJ2-3, with 8 bases fitting TRBD2. V lost 2 bases and J lost 0; bases outside the gene matches: 1. The germline V gene has CDR1 KGHSH and CDR2 LQKENI. The CDR3 is made up of 15 amino acids. In DNA form, the CDR3 reads TGTGCCAGCTCACCAATAGCGGGGAGCACAGATACGCAGTATTTT. This encodes CASSPIAGSTDTQYF. Combining the CDR3 with reference TRBV18 and TRBJ2-3 gives the whole variable domain NAGVMQNPRHLVRRRGQEARLRCSPMKGHSHVYWYRQLPEEGLKFMVYLQKENIIDESGMPKERFSAEFPKEGPSILRIQQVVRGDSAAYFCASSPIAGSTDTQYFGPGTRLTVL.

This clone appeared once. The gene calls are TRBV15 and TRBJ1-4; TRBD1 is a possible D gene (6 bases). Per germline, CDR1 LNHNV and CDR2 YYDKDF (reference sequence). There are 14 residues in the CDR3. The V and J ends lost 8 bases and 8 bases respectively, with 18 bases between them. The CDR3 DNA reads as TGTGCCACCCGGAACCGGGACACGGGCGAAAAACTGTTTTTT. Translating it yields CATRNRDTGEKLFF. The variable domain in full, completed from reference TRBV15 and TRBJ1-4, reads DAMVIQNPRYQVTQFGKPVTLSCSQTLNHNVMYWYQQKSSQAPKLLFHYYDKDFNNEADTPDNFQSRRPNTSFCFLDIRSPGLGDTAMYLCATRNRDTGEKLFFGSGTQLSVL.

The V and J genes are TRBV6-6 and TRBJ1-2; tentative D call: TRBD1 (6 bases). The CDR3 runs 16 residues. The V gene's germline CDR1 is MNHNY and CDR2 SVGAGI (reference sequence). V shed 6 bases and J shed 0 bases, with 17 bases lying between them. The CDR3 loop is CASSSRGGAPNYGYTF. CDR3 nucleotides: TGTGCCAGCAGCAGCCGTGGGGGGGCTCCTAACTATGGCTACACCTTC.

The chain links TRBV27 to TRBJ2-5, with 8 bases fitting TRBD1. The CDR3 totals 14 residues. Germline V gene sequence: CDR1 MNHEY, CDR2 SMNVEV (reference sequence). V dropped 5 bases and J dropped 7; count of bases not matched to a gene: 9. In DNA, the CDR3 is TGTGCCAGCAGTCCCAGGGGGCTAGGGGGGACCCAGTACTTC. Protein sequence: CASSPRGLGGTQYF.

On this clone itself: The sample has other DNA sequences that encode this CDR3 too. This rearrangement joins TRBV10-3 to TRBJ1-1, with D unclear. Germline V CDR1 and CDR2: ENHRY, SYGVKD. V lost 5 bases, J lost 0 bases, and 4 bases lay in between. CDR3 length equals 12 residues. CDR3 nucleotide sequence: TGTGCCATCAGTAGAGTGAACACTGAAGCTTTCTTT. Amino acids: CAISRVNTEAFF.

The chain recombines TRBV6-5 with TRBJ1-2; 11 bases fit TRBD1. The CDR3 runs to 16 residues. Germline V lookup: CDR1 MNHEY, CDR2 SVGAGI. Germline trimming cut 2 bases from V and 4 bases from J; bases unmatched to any gene: 6. The CDR3 loop reads CASSYVRTGGGYGYTF. The CDR3, as DNA: TGTGCCAGCAGTTACGTAAGGACAGGGGGCGGCTATGGCTACACCTTC.

This chain links TRBV11-2 with TRBJ2-7; 7 nucleotides align to TRBD2. Germline CDR1 reads SGHAT; CDR2 reads FQNNGV. Trimming took 2 bases from V and 4 from J; bases not matched to a gene: 2. This CDR3 has 13 residues. The CDR3 DNA sequence: TGTGCCAGCAGCTTACTAGCGGCATACGAGCAGTACTTC. Protein product: CASSLLAAYEQYF.

The chain couples TRBV5-5 to TRBJ2-5, with 7 bases lining up with TRBD2. CDR3 length: 16 amino acids. Germline lookup yields CDR1 SGHKS and CDR2 YYEKEE (reference sequence). V was clipped by 2 bases and J by 1 base; unmatched bases: 8. The CDR3 protein is CASSLGLAEGQETQYF. The DNA of the CDR3 is TGTGCCAGCAGCTTAGGGCTAGCGGAGGGCCAAGAGACCCAGTACTTC.

The sample holds one count of this clone. The chain links TRBV19 to TRBJ1-4; no definite D call. Trimming left V 3 bases short and J 10 bases short, with 15 bases between. This CDR3 comprises 14 residues. Per the germline V gene, CDR1 is LNHDA and CDR2 is SQIVND (reference sequence). As DNA, the CDR3 is TGTGCCAGTAGTATTGAGTTCCGGGTTGGAAAACTGTTTTTT. Amino acids: CASSIEFRVGKLFF.

The J gene is TRBJ2-7, the V gene TRBV3-1 (or the pseudogene TRBV3-2); 8 nucleotides match TRBD1. V trimming: 3 bases; J trimming: 11 bases; junction bases outside the gene matches: 9. Germline V gives CDR1 LGHDT, CDR2 YNNKEL (reference sequence). This CDR3 comprises 13 residues. DNA of the CDR3: TGTGCCAGCAGCCAGGAGGGACCGGGACAGGAGTACTTC. Protein sequence: CASSQEGPGQEYF.

The CDR3 is CASSPPAGTGELFF. The CDR3 DNA reads TGTGCCAGCAGTCCGCCGGCAGGCACCGGGGAGCTGTTTTTT. V usage is TRBV6-5 and J usage is TRBJ2-2; D not certain. Trimming took off 5 bases at V and 4 bases at J, with 11 bases between the two ends. Germline V lookup: CDR1 MNHEY, CDR2 SVGAGI. The CDR3 loop spans 14 amino acids.

The rearrangement uses TRBV30 and TRBJ1-1, with D possibly matching TRBD1 (5 bases). Germline-derived CDR1 and CDR2 are GTSNPN and SVGIG (reference sequence). V shed 0 bases and J shed 0 bases, with 8 bases lying between them. This CDR3 spans 14 amino acids. The DNA of the CDR3 is TGTGCCTGGAGTGTAGGACATATGAACACTGAAGCTTTCTTT. Encoded protein: CAWSVGHMNTEAFF.

The chain uses TRBV2 and TRBJ2-1; 14 positions agree with TRBD2. The V and J ends lost 8 bases and 8 bases, in that order; junction bases with no gene match: 8. The CDR3 covers 15 residues. Germline CDR1 SNHLY, CDR2 FYNNEI. The CDR3 protein is CASVSTSGRAYEQFF. The CDR3 DNA follows: TGTGCCAGCGTGTCGACTAGCGGGAGGGCCTATGAGCAGTTCTTC.

V and J are TRBV6-5 and TRBJ1-1; 7 bases are shared with TRBD1. The trim removed 2 bases at V and 6 bases at J, leaving 9 bases unmatched. Germline CDR1 and CDR2: MNHEY and SVGAGI. The CDR3 has 15 residues. The CDR3 spells CASSYGRTGEPEAFF. For the CDR3, the DNA is TGTGCCAGCAGTTACGGTCGGACAGGAGAACCTGAAGCTTTCTTT.

The DNA for the CDR3 is TGCGCCAGCAGCGAGGGCCTTAGTAATCAGCCCCAGCATTTT. Protein: CASSEGLSNQPQHF. The chain joins TRBV5-1 to TRBJ1-5; D ambiguous. This CDR3 is built from 14 residues. The V gene lost 4 bases and the J gene lost 4 bases, with 12 bases spanning the gap. Germline-derived CDR1 and CDR2 are SGHRS and YFSETQ.

This chain connects TRBV3-1 (or the pseudogene TRBV3-2) to TRBJ2-7; 7 nucleotides agree with TRBD1. The CDR3 is 16 residues long. V dropped 1 base and J dropped 2; count of bases not matched to a gene: 8. The germline gives CDR1 LGHDT, CDR2 YNNKEL (reference sequence). This chain's CDR3 is CASSQGSGQLAYEQYF. DNA of the CDR3: TGTGCCAGCAGCCAAGGGTCGGGACAGCTAGCCTACGAGCAGTACTTC.

This sequence joins TRBV6-2 or TRBV6-3 and TRBJ1-5, with D unclear. Trimming pared 2 bases from V and 15 bases from J, leaving 14 bases between. From germline, CDR1 is MNHEY and CDR2 SVGEGT. This CDR3 is built from 12 residues. The CDR3, as DNA: TGTGCCAGCAGTTACAGGCCCGGGGATTGGCATTTT. Translation: CASSYRPGDWHF.

This sequence joins TRBV10-3 and TRBJ1-5; TRBD1 matches at 8 bases. Germline CDR1 and CDR2: ENHRY and SYGVKD. The CDR3 consists of 16 residues. V was clipped by 6 bases and J by 2 bases; unmatched bases: 9. CDR3 protein: CAIRNAGGEGNQPQHF. The DNA for the CDR3 is TGTGCCATCAGGAACGCAGGGGGCGAAGGCAATCAGCCCCAGCATTTT.

The chain uses TRBV3-1 (or the pseudogene TRBV3-2) and TRBJ2-7; D gene uncertain. The CDR3 runs 11 residues. Trimming shortened V by 1 base and J by 5 bases, and 3 bases separated the two germline ends. Germline CDR1 reads LGHDT; CDR2 reads YNNKEL (reference sequence). The CDR3 nucleotides read TGTGCCAGCAGCCAAGGGCACGAGCAGTACTTC. Encoded protein: CASSQGHEQYF.

The CDR3 sequence is CATSPRDRTIYGYTF. CDR3 DNA: TGTGCCACCAGTCCACGGGACAGGACGATCTATGGCTACACCTTC. This chain links TRBV24-1 with TRBJ1-2; 8 bases are a match to TRBD1. The CDR3 loop spans 15 amino acids. Germline values: CDR1 KGHDR, CDR2 SFDVKD. V lost 6 bases and J lost 4; bases outside the gene matches: 9.

The chain employs TRBV7-3 and TRBJ2-1, with TRBD2 matching 7 bases. V shed 1 base and J 4 bases; nucleotides not matched to a gene: 7. CDR1 is SGHTA and CDR2 is FQGTGA in the germline V gene. The CDR3 totals 16 residues. For the CDR3, the DNA is TGTGCCAGCAGCTTAATGGGGCCTAGCGGATACAATGAGCAGTTCTTC. Protein: CASSLMGPSGYNEQFF.

The chain's CDR3 is CASSLEQGFEKLFF. CDR3 sequence (DNA): TGTGCCAGCAGCTTAGAACAGGGGTTTGAAAAACTGTTTTTT. The gene calls are TRBV7-8 and TRBJ1-4, with 7 bases fitting TRBD1. Germline CDR1 is SGHVS and CDR2 is FQNEAQ. The J segment lost 7 bases and the V segment lost 1 base, leaving 3 bases of the junction unmatched. The CDR3 covers 14 residues.

The chain links TRBV18 to TRBJ1-5; a weak D match, TRBD1 (5 bases). CDR1 is KGHSH, CDR2 LQKENI, per germline. V lost 3 bases to trimming and J lost 6 bases, with 15 bases between them. The CDR3 spans 15 residues. The CDR3 sequence is CASSPMGTQAQPQHF. CDR3 DNA sequence: TGTGCCAGCTCACCTATGGGGACTCAGGCTCAGCCCCAGCATTTT.

This chain links TRBV5-1 with TRBJ1-4; 8 nucleotides match TRBD1. In germline, CDR1 is SGHRS, CDR2 YFSETQ. The CDR3 spans 13 residues. The V segment lost 5 bases and the J segment 8 bases; nucleotides outside the gene matches: 5. CDR3 nucleotide sequence: TGCGCCAGCAGGGGACAGGTAGACGAAAAACTGTTTTTT. Translation: CASRGQVDEKLFF.

The V call is TRBV4-1, the J call TRBJ2-7; a possible D gene is TRBD2 (6 bases). V was pared by 3 bases and J by 4 bases, with 22 bases between. CDR3 length: 17 residues. Germline V gene sequence: CDR1 MGHRA, CDR2 YSYEKL. CDR3 in amino acids: CASSQESSVQAQYEQYF. The CDR3 coding sequence is TGCGCCAGCAGCCAGGAATCTAGCGTCCAGGCCCAATACGAGCAGTACTTC.

This clone appeared a single time. This chain uses TRBV12-3 or TRBV12-4 with TRBJ1-2; D is uncertain. The CDR3 totals 12 residues. V was trimmed by 4 bases and J by 4 bases, leaving 7 bases between them. CDR3 nucleotide sequence: TGTGCCAGCAGTTGGTCGGTCTATGGCTACACCTTC. It encodes CASSWSVYGYTF.